These 20 T cell receptor beta chains were all obtained from the same sample, sequenced in a study of blood T cell repertoires in COVID-19. The assay was immunoSEQ multiplex PCR, and TCRdb's table has in-frame clones only and misses some. The table lists some 25,000 clones, around 83% of them singletons, with approximately 8.4% in the top ten. Source material: peripheral blood. The receptors stem from a human donor in a cohort sampled during active COVID-19.

The gene calls are TRBV24-1 and TRBJ2-4; 13 bases fit TRBD2. The CDR3 has 18 residues. Germline-derived CDR1 and CDR2 are KGHDR and SFDVKD. The V and J ends lost 4 bases and 8 bases, in that order; junction bases with no gene match: 13. CDR3 residues: CATSETRTSGSMGDIQYF. The CDR3 nucleotides read TGTGCCACCAGTGAAACCAGGACTAGCGGGAGCATGGGGGACATTCAGTACTTC.

This sequence joins TRBV6-4 and TRBJ2-3; TRBD1 agrees at 9 bases. This CDR3 has 15 amino acids. With V trimmed by 2 bases and J by 2 bases, 2 bases remained unmatched. From germline, CDR1 is MRHNA and CDR2 SNTAGT. The CDR3 sequence is CASSDGTGHTDTQYF. The CDR3 coding sequence is TGTGCCAGCAGTGACGGGACAGGGCACACAGATACGCAGTATTTT.

The gene calls are TRBV7-8 and TRBJ2-1; the D gene is possibly TRBD2 (5 bases). This CDR3 is built from 15 residues. Germline CDR1 and CDR2: SGHVS and FQNEAQ. V was shortened by 1 base and J by 6 bases, with 13 bases between the two germline ends. CDR3 DNA: TGTGCCAGCAGCTTAGGAGGGAATGGTGGCAATGAGCAGTTCTTC. Encoded protein: CASSLGGNGGNEQFF.

The V call is TRBV7-8, the J call TRBJ2-5; 9 bases agree with TRBD1. The germline CDR1 and CDR2 sequences are SGHVS and FQNEAQ. The CDR3 loop spans 15 amino acids. Trimming took 5 bases from V and 6 from J; bases not matched to a gene: 10. The CDR3 loop is CASSATGTGIQTQYF. The CDR3 DNA reads TGTGCCAGCAGCGCAACCGGGACAGGGATCCAGACCCAGTACTTC.

The rearrangement joins TRBV6-6 to TRBJ2-1; 7 bases match TRBD1. V shed 5 bases and J 7 bases; nucleotides not matched to a gene: 11. CDR1 is MNHNY and CDR2 is SVGAGI in the germline V gene (reference sequence). CDR3 size: 15 residues. The CDR3 DNA reads as TGTGCCAGCAGTCCCACAGGGGTAAGCACTAATGAGCAGTTCTTC. It codes for CASSPTGVSTNEQFF.

This sequence joins TRBV23-1 and TRBJ2-1; TRBD2 might be the D (5 bases). TRBV23-1 is assigned to the ORF class and has an uncertain function. V was pared by 6 bases and J by 4 bases, with 10 bases between. The CDR3 contains 13 residues. For the CDR3, the DNA is TGCGCCAGCAGACCGGGATTGTACAATGAGCAGTTCTTC. Protein sequence: CASRPGLYNEQFF.

This clone was seen more than once but under ten times. The rearrangement links TRBV7-9 to TRBJ2-5; a weak D match, TRBD1 (6 bases). The V gene's germline CDR1 is SEHNR and CDR2 FQNEAQ (reference sequence). V dropped 1 base and J dropped 4 bases, with 13 bases sitting between them. This CDR3 region has 15 residues. CDR3 residues: CASSLGFGRGETQYF. CDR3 sequence (DNA): TGTGCCAGCAGCTTAGGATTCGGCAGGGGAGAGACCCAGTACTTC. The full variable domain, rest sourced from reference TRBV7-9 and TRBJ2-5, is DTGVSQNPRHKITKRGQNVTFRCDPISEHNRLYWYRQTLGQGPEFLTYFQNEAQLEKSRLLSDRFSAERPKGSFSTLEIQRTEQGDSAMYLCASSLGFGRGETQYFGPGTRLLVL.

The chain is built from TRBV20-1 and TRBJ1-6, with TRBD1 identical over 7 bases. This CDR3 contains 15 residues. Germline CDR1 reads DFQATT; CDR2 reads SNEGSKA (reference sequence). V lost 3 bases and J lost 4; bases outside the gene matches: 6. CDR3 residues: CSASPGGVYNSPLHF. The CDR3 DNA reads as TGCAGTGCTAGTCCAGGGGGAGTTTATAATTCACCCCTCCACTTT.

The chain uses TRBV24-1 and TRBJ2-1; 8 bases match TRBD2. Germline loops: CDR1 KGHDR, CDR2 SFDVKD. The V segment lost 5 bases and the J segment 9 bases; nucleotides outside the gene matches: 5. The CDR3 covers 13 residues. CDR3 nucleotide sequence: TGTGCCACCAGTGGTGTAGCGGGAAGTGAGCAGTTCTTC. Translating gives CATSGVAGSEQFF.

The gene calls are TRBV5-6 and TRBJ1-6, with no clear D. V was cut by 6 bases and J by 4 bases, with 14 bases left in between. Germline CDR1 SGHDT, CDR2 YYEEEE. The CDR3 has 15 amino acids. CDR3 in amino acids: CASTRQPGYNSPLHF. The CDR3 nucleotides read TGTGCCAGCACCCGGCAGCCCGGGTATAATTCACCCCTCCACTTT.

The chain carries TRBV28 and TRBJ1-2, with a weak D call TRBD1 (6 bases). The CDR3 extends over 14 amino acids. The V end lost 5 bases, the J end lost 2 bases, and 12 bases lay between the germline ends. Germline lookup yields CDR1 MDHEN and CDR2 SYDVKM. CDR3 DNA: TGTGCCAGCAGTCCGACAGGACGGAACTATGGCTACACCTTC. Translated, it gives CASSPTGRNYGYTF.

This chain connects TRBV3-1 (or the pseudogene TRBV3-2) to TRBJ2-1, with TRBD2 identical over 7 bases. This CDR3 spans 21 amino acids. The germline CDR1 and CDR2 sequences are LGHDT and YNNKEL (reference sequence). Losses at the gene ends were 0 bases for V and 2 bases for J; bases not matched to a gene: 19. CDR3 bases: TGTGCCAGCAGCCAAGATGGGGGGGGAGCCCTAGCGCCGAGCCCCTACAATGAGCAGTTCTTC. This gives the protein CASSQDGGGALAPSPYNEQFF.

This clone has just one count. The chain carries TRBV5-8 and TRBJ2-1; the match to TRBD1 covers 9 bases. Losses at the gene ends were 0 bases for V and 10 bases for J; bases not matched to a gene: 5. Germline assignment: CDR1 SGHTS and CDR2 YDEGEE. This CDR3 is 14 amino acids long. The chain's CDR3 is CASSLASDRGEQFF. CDR3 DNA: TGTGCCAGCAGCTTGGCCTCTGACAGGGGGGAGCAGTTCTTC. The full variable domain, completed using reference TRBV5-8 and TRBJ2-1, is EAGVTQSPTHLIKTRGQQATLRCSPISGHTSVYWYQQALGLGLQFLLWYDEGEERNRGNFPPRFSGRQFPNYSSELNVNALELEDSALYLCASSLASDRGEQFFGPGTRLTVL.

This clone turned up a few times. The chain employs TRBV4-2 and TRBJ1-5; TRBD1 might be the D (5 bases). V was trimmed by 5 bases and J by 0 bases, leaving 14 bases between them. The CDR3 length is 16 residues. Germline loops: CDR1 LGHNA, CDR2 YNFKEQ. CDR3 in amino acids: CASSLNQGYSNQPQHF. CDR3 in DNA: TGTGCCAGCAGCTTAAATCAGGGCTATAGCAATCAGCCCCAGCATTTT.

The V gene is TRBV28, the J gene TRBJ1-4; D gene unclear. This CDR3 comprises 15 residues. CDR1 MDHEN and CDR2 SYDVKM come from the germline V gene. The V and J ends lost 8 bases and 2 bases respectively, with 15 bases between them. The CDR3: CASGRRGSTNEKLFF. CDR3 DNA: TGTGCCAGCGGACGACGAGGGAGTACTAATGAAAAACTGTTTTTT.

The table lists this clone with a few counts. The chain has TRBV29-1 and TRBJ2-3, with TRBD2 as a possible D gene (5 bases). V gave up 7 bases and J gave up 0 bases, with 5 bases separating them. CDR3 length: 11 amino acids. Germline CDR1 is SQVTM and CDR2 is ANQGSEA. CDR3 protein: CSGTSTDTQYF. CDR3 in DNA: TGCAGCGGGACTAGCACAGATACGCAGTATTTT.

V is TRBV24-1 and J is TRBJ1-2; D ambiguous. Germline CDR1 reads KGHDR; CDR2 reads SFDVKD. This CDR3 has 14 residues. With 1 base removed from V and 2 bases from J, the gap between germline ends came to 7 bases. CDR3: CATSDFAVNYGYTF. In nucleotides, the CDR3 is TGTGCCACCAGTGATTTCGCGGTAAACTATGGCTACACCTTC.

The V call is TRBV24-1, the J call TRBJ2-1, with 7 nucleotides matching TRBD1. Losses at the gene ends were 10 bases for V and 8 bases for J; bases not matched to a gene: 7. The CDR3 totals 12 residues. The germline V gene has CDR1 KGHDR and CDR2 SFDVKD. The CDR3 DNA sequence: TGTGCCACGGCCGACAGGGACGATGAGCAGTTCTTC. This sequence encodes CATADRDDEQFF.

Points on this clone: This sample includes further DNA sequences coding for the same CDR3. V is TRBV3-1 (or the pseudogene TRBV3-2) and J is TRBJ1-1; tentatively, D is TRBD1 (5 bases). The length of the CDR3 is 11 residues. Deletions cut 8 bases from V and 6 bases from J, with 10 bases between. Germline V CDR1 and CDR2: LGHDT, YNNKEL (reference sequence). The CDR3 region is CASRGGAEAFF. CDR3 coding DNA: TGTGCCAGCCGCGGGGGGGCTGAAGCTTTCTTT.

The chain joins TRBV27 to TRBJ2-1; D possibly corresponds to TRBD2 (5 bases). This CDR3 spans 13 amino acids. Trimming took 4 bases from V and 8 from J, leaving 12 bases between them. CDR1 is MNHEY and CDR2 is SMNVEV in the germline V gene (reference sequence). CDR3: CASSYGVLDEQFF. The DNA for the CDR3 is TGTGCCAGCAGTTACGGGGTACTCGATGAGCAGTTCTTC.